This T cell receptor (beta chain) comes out of a study of cytomegalovirus exposure and HLA in healthy donors. Findings of the study overall: Sequencing likely produced, as an artifact, a cluster of highly shared sequence variants.

The ends were cut back, 3 bases at V and 5 bases at J, with 18 bases in the middle. Germline values: CDR1 MGHRA, CDR2 YSYEKL. This CDR3 has 16 residues. On this clone: The antigen remains unidentified.

The PCR was carried out with 60 Vbeta primers and 13 Jbeta primers. The protocol was immunoSEQ multiplex PCR, while the TCRdb copy is restricted to in-frame clones and leaves out a portion. The table shows some 65,000 clones, with less than 65% occurring only once. Sequences were obtained from PBMCs. This sequence originates from a man under 40 in good health and CMV-seronegative. The V and J genes are TRBV4-1 and TRBJ2-3, with TRBD2 as a possible D gene (7 bases). This CDR3 is CASSQSGGPTRDTQYF. DNA for the CDR3: TGCGCCAGCAGCCAGTCGGGGGGCCCGACAAGAGATACGCAGTATTTT.